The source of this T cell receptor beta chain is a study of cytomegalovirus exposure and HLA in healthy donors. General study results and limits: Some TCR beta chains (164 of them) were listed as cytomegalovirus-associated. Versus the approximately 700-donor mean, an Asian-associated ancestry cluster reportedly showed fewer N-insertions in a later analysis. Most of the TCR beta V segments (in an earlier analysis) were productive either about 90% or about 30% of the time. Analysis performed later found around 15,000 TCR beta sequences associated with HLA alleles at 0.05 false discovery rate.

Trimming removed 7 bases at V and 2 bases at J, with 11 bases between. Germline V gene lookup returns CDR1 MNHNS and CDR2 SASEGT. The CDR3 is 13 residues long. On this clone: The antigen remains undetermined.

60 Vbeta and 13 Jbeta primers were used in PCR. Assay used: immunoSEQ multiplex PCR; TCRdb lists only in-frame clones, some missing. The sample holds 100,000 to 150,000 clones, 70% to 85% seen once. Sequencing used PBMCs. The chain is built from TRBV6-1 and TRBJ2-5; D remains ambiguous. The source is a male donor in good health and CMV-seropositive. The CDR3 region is CASMERLQETQYF. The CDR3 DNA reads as TGTGCCAGCATGGAGAGGTTACAAGAGACCCAGTACTTC.